The 4 T cell receptor beta chains listed next were all sequenced from one sample in a study of blood T cell repertoires in COVID-19. Only in-frame clones appear in the TCRdb table, and some are missing; sequencing was by immunoSEQ multiplex PCR. Here the sample spans fewer than 200,000 clones, around nine tenths being singletons. Sequencing was carried out using peripheral blood. Every receptor here comes from a woman in her 70s with COVID-19, enrolled during active disease.

J is TRBJ2-1 and V is TRBV6-5; 13 bases match TRBD2. Germline CDR1 and CDR2: MNHEY and SVGAGI. V lost 7 bases and J lost 10; bases outside the gene matches: 7. The CDR3 totals 14 residues. The CDR3 region has the DNA TGTGCCAGCACCGGGACTAGCGGGACCCAGGAGCAGTTCTTC. Amino acid sequence: CASTGTSGTQEQFF.

V and J are TRBV24-1 and TRBJ2-2, with D maybe TRBD1 (6 bases). V was clipped by 4 bases and J by 4 bases, with 18 bases between them. This CDR3 comprises 17 residues. CDR1 and CDR2 from the germline V gene are KGHDR and SFDVKD. The CDR3 DNA reads as TGTGCCACCAGTGAGGGACAATTTGTTGTGGGCACCGGGGAGCTGTTTTTT. Protein: CATSEGQFVVGTGELFF.

V is TRBV24-1 and J is TRBJ1-2, with a weak D call TRBD1 (5 bases). Trimming took off 9 bases at V and 4 bases at J, with 11 bases between the two ends. Germline values: CDR1 KGHDR, CDR2 SFDVKD. The CDR3 is 12 residues long. The CDR3 sequence is CATADSTYGYTF. As DNA, the CDR3 is TGTGCCACCGCTGACAGTACCTATGGCTACACCTTC.

This chain links TRBV20-1 with TRBJ2-1; 8 nucleotides line up with TRBD2. In germline, CDR1 is DFQATT, CDR2 SNEGSKA (reference sequence). After removal of 3 bases from V and 4 bases from J, the junction contained 8 bases not matched to a gene. This CDR3 has 15 amino acids. The CDR3 protein is CSASKSGSIYNEQFF. The CDR3 nucleotides read TGCAGTGCTAGTAAGAGCGGGAGTATATACAATGAGCAGTTCTTC.